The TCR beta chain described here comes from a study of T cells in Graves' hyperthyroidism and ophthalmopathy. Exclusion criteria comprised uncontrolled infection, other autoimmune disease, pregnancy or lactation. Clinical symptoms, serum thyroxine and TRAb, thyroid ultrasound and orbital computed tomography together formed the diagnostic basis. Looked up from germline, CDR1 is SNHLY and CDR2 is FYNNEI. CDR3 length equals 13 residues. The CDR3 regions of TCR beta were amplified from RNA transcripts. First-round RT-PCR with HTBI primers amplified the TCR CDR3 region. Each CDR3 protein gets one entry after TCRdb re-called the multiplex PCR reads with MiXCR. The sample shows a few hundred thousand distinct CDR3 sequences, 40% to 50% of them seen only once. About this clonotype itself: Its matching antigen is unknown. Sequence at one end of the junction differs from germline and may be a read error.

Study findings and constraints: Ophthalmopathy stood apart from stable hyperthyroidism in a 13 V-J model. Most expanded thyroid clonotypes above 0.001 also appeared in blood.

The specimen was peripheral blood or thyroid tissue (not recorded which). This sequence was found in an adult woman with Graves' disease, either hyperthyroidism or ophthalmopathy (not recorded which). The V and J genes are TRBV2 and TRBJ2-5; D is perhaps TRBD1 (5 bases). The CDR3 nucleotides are TGTACCAGCAGTTTAGACAGCCAAGAGGCCCAGTACTTC. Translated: CTSSLDSQEAQYF.